The next 18 T cell receptor beta chains were all read from a single sample in a study of cytomegalovirus exposure and HLA in healthy donors (dated by TCRdb to 2017 to 2019). Receptor libraries were prepared by the immunoSEQ multiplex PCR assay. For the multiplex PCR, a mixture combining 60 forward primers for TCR Vbeta segments and 13 reverse primers for TCR Jbeta segments was used. Drawn from immuneACCESS, this table holds only the in-frame rearrangements with V and J called that TCRdb kept. Clones are partly lost; checked studies trace under half to an unresolved V gene and leave the rest unexplained. This sample holds about 180,000 clones; 77% were observed only once. More than 1.4% of the sample lies in the top ten. Sequencing was performed on PBMCs. The source is a man younger than 35 in good health and CMV-seronegative.

The V and J genes are TRBV29-1 and TRBJ2-1; the D gene is possibly TRBD2 (6 bases). V dropped 6 bases and J dropped 5 bases, with 20 bases sitting between them. Germline CDR1 reads SQVTM; CDR2 reads ANQGSEA. The CDR3 has 15 residues. The CDR3 here is CSVDAEGGLDNEQFF. CDR3 DNA: TGCAGCGTCGATGCGGAGGGAGGCCTTGACAATGAGCAGTTCTTC.

The rearrangement uses TRBV4-2 and TRBJ2-1, with 7 bases fitting TRBD2. Trimming cost V 0 bases and J 5 bases; bases outside gene matches: 10. The CDR3 covers 17 residues. Germline CDR1 is LGHNA and CDR2 is YNFKEQ. The CDR3 region is CASSQDSAGVGNNEQFF. The CDR3, as DNA: TGTGCCAGCAGCCAAGATTCCGCGGGAGTCGGGAACAATGAGCAGTTCTTC.

V and J are TRBV6-5 and TRBJ1-2; tentatively, D is TRBD1 (5 bases). CDR3 length: 12 amino acids. Per the germline V gene, CDR1 is MNHEY and CDR2 is SVGAGI. Trimming took 5 bases from V and 11 from J, leaving 15 bases between them. For the CDR3, the DNA is TGTGCCAGCAGTGAAATCATAGGGGAATACACCTTC. This sequence encodes CASSEIIGEYTF.

The chain is built from TRBV15 and TRBJ2-7, with D perhaps TRBD1 (6 bases). V gave up 0 bases and J gave up 0 bases, with 12 bases separating them. Germline lookup yields CDR1 LNHNV and CDR2 YYDKDF (reference sequence). The CDR3 spans 16 residues. CDR3 in amino acids: CATSREADSLSYEQYF. As DNA, the CDR3 is TGTGCCACCAGCAGAGAGGCGGACAGCCTCTCCTACGAGCAGTACTTC.

This clone was seen only a few times. The chain has TRBV14 and TRBJ2-7; D possibly corresponds to TRBD2 (6 bases). The CDR3 runs 13 residues. V was clipped by 5 bases and J by 0 bases, with 8 bases between them. Germline V gives CDR1 SGHDN, CDR2 FVKESK. Here the CDR3 reads CASSAGPSYEQYF. The DNA of the CDR3 is TGTGCCAGCAGCGCGGGACCCTCCTACGAGCAGTACTTC.

This clone occurred a few times. V gene TRBV2 combines with J gene TRBJ1-2, with D tentatively TRBD1 (5 bases). Germline V gene lookup returns CDR1 SNHLY and CDR2 FYNNEI. The CDR3 runs 14 residues. Trimming took off 3 bases at V and 3 bases at J, with 11 bases between the two ends. Here the CDR3 DNA reads TGTGCCAGCAGTGACCCGGGGGGACACTATGGCTACACCTTC. Translation gives CASSDPGGHYGYTF. The full variable domain, completed using reference TRBV2 and TRBJ1-2, is EPEVTQTPSHQVTQMGQEVILRCVPISNHLYFYWYRQILGQKVEFLVSFYNNEISEKSEIFDDQFSVERPDGSNFTLKIRSTKLEDSAMYFCASSDPGGHYGYTFGSGTRLTVV.

The J gene is TRBJ1-2, the V gene TRBV7-9; D not certain. Germline V gives CDR1 SEHNR, CDR2 FQNEAQ (reference sequence). The V gene lost 5 bases and the J gene lost 6 bases, with 7 bases spanning the gap. The CDR3 length is 11 residues. The CDR3: CASSARDGYTF. The CDR3 DNA is TGTGCCAGCAGCGCCCGGGATGGCTACACCTTC.

The chain recombines TRBV6-1 with TRBJ2-5; possible D gene TRBD2, 5 bases. Germline values: CDR1 MNHNS, CDR2 SASEGT. The V end lost 0 bases, the J end lost 5 bases, and 16 bases lay between the germline ends. The CDR3 is 16 residues long. CDR3 sequence (DNA): TGTGCCAGCAGTGAAGCGCGGGCCATACGGACGGAGACCCAGTACTTC. Translating it yields CASSEARAIRTETQYF.

V is TRBV15 and J is TRBJ1-2; TRBD1 is a possible D gene (5 bases). The germline V gene encodes CDR1 LNHNV and CDR2 YYDKDF (reference sequence). The ends were cut back, 5 bases at V and 2 bases at J, with 18 bases in the middle. This CDR3 is built from 16 residues. In DNA, the CDR3 is TGTGCCACCAGCGAATACCTATTGACAGAGAACTATGGCTACACCTTC. Translating it yields CATSEYLLTENYGYTF.

V and J are TRBV27 and TRBJ2-7; D call uncertain. Trimming cost V 4 bases and J 4 bases, with 5 bases left between them. There are 11 residues in the CDR3. The germline gives CDR1 MNHEY, CDR2 SMNVEV (reference sequence). CDR3 residues: CASSSQYEQYF. The CDR3 region has the DNA TGTGCCAGCAGTTCCCAATACGAGCAGTACTTC.

This sequence joins TRBV13 and TRBJ2-3, with 10 bases aligning to TRBD2. Trimming cost V 0 bases and J 0 bases; bases outside gene matches: 12. CDR1 PRHDT and CDR2 FYEKMQ come from the germline V gene (reference sequence). There are 20 residues in the CDR3. The CDR3 DNA is TGTGCCAGCAGCTTAGGGGGTCTAGCGGGAGCGTCGCCTAGCACAGATACGCAGTATTTT. It encodes CASSLGGLAGASPSTDTQYF.

This clone was counted a single time. The V gene is TRBV11-2, the J gene TRBJ1-2; 7 bases align to TRBD1. The CDR3 contains 13 residues. Unmatched junction bases numbered 12, after V lost 5 bases and J lost 12 bases. Germline-derived CDR1 and CDR2 are SGHAT and FQNNGV. CDR3 nucleotides: TGTGCCAGCAGCCTCTTGGGTGACAGGGTCGACACCTTC. This encodes CASSLLGDRVDTF.

The chain uses TRBV7-6 and TRBJ1-4; TRBD1 might be the D (6 bases). There are 16 residues in the CDR3. Germline CDR1 SGHVS, CDR2 FNYEAQ. V gave up 2 bases and J gave up 0 bases, with 10 bases separating them. In DNA, the CDR3 is TGTGCCAGCAGCTTAAGGTCAGGGGCAACTAATGAAAAACTGTTTTTT. Encoded protein: CASSLRSGATNEKLFF.

The gene calls are TRBV5-4 and TRBJ1-3; no firm D call. The CDR3 runs 14 residues. Deletions cut 1 base from V and 0 bases from J, with 5 bases between. Germline loops: CDR1 SGHNT, CDR2 YYREEE (reference sequence). The CDR3 nucleotides are TGTGCCAGCAGCTTGAGTAGCTCTGGAAACACCATATATTTT. It codes for CASSLSSSGNTIYF.

The genes are TRBV5-1 and TRBJ1-2, with TRBD1 matching 8 bases. The CDR3 length is 16 residues. The germline CDR1 and CDR2 sequences are SGHRS and YFSETQ. Trimming cost V 0 bases and J 4 bases; bases outside gene matches: 8. CDR3 sequence (DNA): TGCGCCAGCAGCTTGGGGGCCGGACAGGGAGGCTATGGCTACACCTTC. It codes for CASSLGAGQGGYGYTF.

The chain carries TRBV30 and TRBJ1-3; 7 bases align to TRBD1. CDR1 and CDR2 from the germline V gene are GTSNPN and SVGIG (reference sequence). The ends lost 2 bases at V and 0 bases at J; junction bases unmatched: 10. The CDR3 covers 17 residues. CDR3 in amino acids: CAWSRQGQYPSGNTIYF. The CDR3 DNA reads as TGTGCCTGGAGTCGACAGGGTCAGTATCCCTCTGGAAACACCATATATTTT.

The rearrangement links TRBV7-9 to TRBJ1-4, with unresolved D. Germline V CDR1 and CDR2: SEHNR, FQNEAQ (reference sequence). V gave up 5 bases and J gave up 8 bases, with 15 bases separating them. CDR3 size: 14 residues. The CDR3 is CASSHHNRPEKLFF. The CDR3 DNA reads as TGTGCCAGCAGCCACCACAACCGCCCCGAAAAACTGTTTTTT.

The chain is built from TRBV11-3 and TRBJ2-3, with a tentative D call TRBD1 (6 bases). The CDR3 sequence is 13 residues long. Germline-derived CDR1 and CDR2 are SGHNT and YENEEA. Trimming pared 10 bases from V and 4 bases from J, leaving 15 bases between. DNA of the CDR3: TGTGCCATCCGAGGGGGTAGTTCAGATACGCAGTATTTT. Its translation is CAIRGGSSDTQYF.